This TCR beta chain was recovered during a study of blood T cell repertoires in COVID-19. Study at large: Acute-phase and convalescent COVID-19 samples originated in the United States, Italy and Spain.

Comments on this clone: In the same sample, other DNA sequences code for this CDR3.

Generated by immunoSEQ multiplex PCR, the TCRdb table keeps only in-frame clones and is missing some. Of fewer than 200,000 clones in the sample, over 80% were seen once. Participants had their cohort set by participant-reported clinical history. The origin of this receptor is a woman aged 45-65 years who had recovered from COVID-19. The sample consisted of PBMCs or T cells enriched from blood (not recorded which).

The CDR3 spells CASRQGAYEKLFF. CDR3 nucleotides: TGTGCCAGCAGACAGGGGGCTTATGAAAAACTGTTTTTT. The rearrangement joins TRBV12-3 or TRBV12-4 to TRBJ1-4; 9 bases agree with TRBD1. CDR3 length: 13 residues. Trimming removed 6 bases from V and 6 bases from J; junction bases left unmatched: 2.